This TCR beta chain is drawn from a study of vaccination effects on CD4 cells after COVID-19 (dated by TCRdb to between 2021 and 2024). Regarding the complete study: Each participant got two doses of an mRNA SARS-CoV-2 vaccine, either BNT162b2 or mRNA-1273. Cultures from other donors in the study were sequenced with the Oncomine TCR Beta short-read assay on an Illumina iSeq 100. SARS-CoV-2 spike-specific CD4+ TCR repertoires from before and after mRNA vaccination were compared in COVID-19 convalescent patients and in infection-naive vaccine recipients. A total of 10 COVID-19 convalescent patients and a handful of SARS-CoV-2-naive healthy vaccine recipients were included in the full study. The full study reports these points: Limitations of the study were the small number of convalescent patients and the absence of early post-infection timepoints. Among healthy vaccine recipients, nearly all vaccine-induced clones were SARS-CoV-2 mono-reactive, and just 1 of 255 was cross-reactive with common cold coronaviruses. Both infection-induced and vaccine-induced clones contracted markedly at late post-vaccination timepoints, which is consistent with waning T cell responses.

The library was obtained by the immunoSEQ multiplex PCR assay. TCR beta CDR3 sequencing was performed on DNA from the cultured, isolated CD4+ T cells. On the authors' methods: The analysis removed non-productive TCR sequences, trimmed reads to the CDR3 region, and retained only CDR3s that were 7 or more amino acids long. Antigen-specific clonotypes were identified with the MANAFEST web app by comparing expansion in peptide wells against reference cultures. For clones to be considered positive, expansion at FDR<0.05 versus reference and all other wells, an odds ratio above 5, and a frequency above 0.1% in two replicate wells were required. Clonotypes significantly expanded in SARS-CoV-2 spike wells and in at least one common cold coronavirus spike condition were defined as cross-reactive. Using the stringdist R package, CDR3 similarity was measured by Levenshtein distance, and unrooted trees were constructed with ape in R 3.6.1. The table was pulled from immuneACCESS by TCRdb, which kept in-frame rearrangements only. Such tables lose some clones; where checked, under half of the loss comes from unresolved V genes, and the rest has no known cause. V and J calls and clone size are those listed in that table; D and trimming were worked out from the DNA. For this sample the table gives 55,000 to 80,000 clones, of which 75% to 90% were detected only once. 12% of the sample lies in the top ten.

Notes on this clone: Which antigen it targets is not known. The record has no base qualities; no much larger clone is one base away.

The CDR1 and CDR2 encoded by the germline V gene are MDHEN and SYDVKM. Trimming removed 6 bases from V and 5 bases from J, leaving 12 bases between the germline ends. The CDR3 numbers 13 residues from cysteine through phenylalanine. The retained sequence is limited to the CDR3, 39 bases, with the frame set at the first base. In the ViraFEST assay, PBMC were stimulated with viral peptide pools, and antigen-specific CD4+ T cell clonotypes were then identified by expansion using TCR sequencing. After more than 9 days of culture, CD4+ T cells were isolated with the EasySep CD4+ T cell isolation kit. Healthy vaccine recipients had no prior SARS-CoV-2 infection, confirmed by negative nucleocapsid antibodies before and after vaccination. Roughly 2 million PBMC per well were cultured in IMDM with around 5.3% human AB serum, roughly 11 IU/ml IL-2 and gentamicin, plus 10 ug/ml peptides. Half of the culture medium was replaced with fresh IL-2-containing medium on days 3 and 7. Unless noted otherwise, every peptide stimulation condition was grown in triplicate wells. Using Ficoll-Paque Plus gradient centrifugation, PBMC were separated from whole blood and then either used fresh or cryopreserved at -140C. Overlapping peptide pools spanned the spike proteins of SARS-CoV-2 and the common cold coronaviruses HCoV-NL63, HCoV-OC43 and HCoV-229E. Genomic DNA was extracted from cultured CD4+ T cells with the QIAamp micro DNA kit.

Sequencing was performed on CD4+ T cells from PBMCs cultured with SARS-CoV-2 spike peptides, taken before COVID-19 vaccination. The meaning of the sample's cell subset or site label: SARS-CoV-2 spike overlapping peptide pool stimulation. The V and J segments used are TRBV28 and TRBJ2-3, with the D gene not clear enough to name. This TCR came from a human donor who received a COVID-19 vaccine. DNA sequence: TGTGCCAGCAGCCGTGGGTCCCAAGATACGCAGTATTTT. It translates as CASSRGSQDTQYF.